This T cell receptor (beta chain) is drawn from a study of blood T cells in healthy people across ages. Healthy Russian Caucasian donors spanned ages about 6 to 90 years. This CDR3 contains 17 residues. Trimming removed 0 bases at V and 0 bases at J, with 13 bases between. The germline V gene has CDR1 ENHRY and CDR2 SYGVKD. With a J-beta primer mix and a sample-barcoded 5' primer, a second PCR ran about 6 to 11 cycles. TCRdb used MiXCR to reprocess the 5' RACE reads, holding one entry per CDR3 protein. This table has 1,300,000 or so distinct CDR3 sequences, 55% to 75% appearing once. This clonotype occurred once.

The V gene is TRBV10-3, the J gene TRBJ2-3; D is unclear. Sample: blood. This TCR was recovered from a man in his late teens or twenties in good health. CDR3 sequence (DNA): TGTGCCATCAGTGAGTCCCAGATACCGAGTAGCACAGATACGCAGTATTTT. Translated, it gives CAISESQIPSSTDTQYF.